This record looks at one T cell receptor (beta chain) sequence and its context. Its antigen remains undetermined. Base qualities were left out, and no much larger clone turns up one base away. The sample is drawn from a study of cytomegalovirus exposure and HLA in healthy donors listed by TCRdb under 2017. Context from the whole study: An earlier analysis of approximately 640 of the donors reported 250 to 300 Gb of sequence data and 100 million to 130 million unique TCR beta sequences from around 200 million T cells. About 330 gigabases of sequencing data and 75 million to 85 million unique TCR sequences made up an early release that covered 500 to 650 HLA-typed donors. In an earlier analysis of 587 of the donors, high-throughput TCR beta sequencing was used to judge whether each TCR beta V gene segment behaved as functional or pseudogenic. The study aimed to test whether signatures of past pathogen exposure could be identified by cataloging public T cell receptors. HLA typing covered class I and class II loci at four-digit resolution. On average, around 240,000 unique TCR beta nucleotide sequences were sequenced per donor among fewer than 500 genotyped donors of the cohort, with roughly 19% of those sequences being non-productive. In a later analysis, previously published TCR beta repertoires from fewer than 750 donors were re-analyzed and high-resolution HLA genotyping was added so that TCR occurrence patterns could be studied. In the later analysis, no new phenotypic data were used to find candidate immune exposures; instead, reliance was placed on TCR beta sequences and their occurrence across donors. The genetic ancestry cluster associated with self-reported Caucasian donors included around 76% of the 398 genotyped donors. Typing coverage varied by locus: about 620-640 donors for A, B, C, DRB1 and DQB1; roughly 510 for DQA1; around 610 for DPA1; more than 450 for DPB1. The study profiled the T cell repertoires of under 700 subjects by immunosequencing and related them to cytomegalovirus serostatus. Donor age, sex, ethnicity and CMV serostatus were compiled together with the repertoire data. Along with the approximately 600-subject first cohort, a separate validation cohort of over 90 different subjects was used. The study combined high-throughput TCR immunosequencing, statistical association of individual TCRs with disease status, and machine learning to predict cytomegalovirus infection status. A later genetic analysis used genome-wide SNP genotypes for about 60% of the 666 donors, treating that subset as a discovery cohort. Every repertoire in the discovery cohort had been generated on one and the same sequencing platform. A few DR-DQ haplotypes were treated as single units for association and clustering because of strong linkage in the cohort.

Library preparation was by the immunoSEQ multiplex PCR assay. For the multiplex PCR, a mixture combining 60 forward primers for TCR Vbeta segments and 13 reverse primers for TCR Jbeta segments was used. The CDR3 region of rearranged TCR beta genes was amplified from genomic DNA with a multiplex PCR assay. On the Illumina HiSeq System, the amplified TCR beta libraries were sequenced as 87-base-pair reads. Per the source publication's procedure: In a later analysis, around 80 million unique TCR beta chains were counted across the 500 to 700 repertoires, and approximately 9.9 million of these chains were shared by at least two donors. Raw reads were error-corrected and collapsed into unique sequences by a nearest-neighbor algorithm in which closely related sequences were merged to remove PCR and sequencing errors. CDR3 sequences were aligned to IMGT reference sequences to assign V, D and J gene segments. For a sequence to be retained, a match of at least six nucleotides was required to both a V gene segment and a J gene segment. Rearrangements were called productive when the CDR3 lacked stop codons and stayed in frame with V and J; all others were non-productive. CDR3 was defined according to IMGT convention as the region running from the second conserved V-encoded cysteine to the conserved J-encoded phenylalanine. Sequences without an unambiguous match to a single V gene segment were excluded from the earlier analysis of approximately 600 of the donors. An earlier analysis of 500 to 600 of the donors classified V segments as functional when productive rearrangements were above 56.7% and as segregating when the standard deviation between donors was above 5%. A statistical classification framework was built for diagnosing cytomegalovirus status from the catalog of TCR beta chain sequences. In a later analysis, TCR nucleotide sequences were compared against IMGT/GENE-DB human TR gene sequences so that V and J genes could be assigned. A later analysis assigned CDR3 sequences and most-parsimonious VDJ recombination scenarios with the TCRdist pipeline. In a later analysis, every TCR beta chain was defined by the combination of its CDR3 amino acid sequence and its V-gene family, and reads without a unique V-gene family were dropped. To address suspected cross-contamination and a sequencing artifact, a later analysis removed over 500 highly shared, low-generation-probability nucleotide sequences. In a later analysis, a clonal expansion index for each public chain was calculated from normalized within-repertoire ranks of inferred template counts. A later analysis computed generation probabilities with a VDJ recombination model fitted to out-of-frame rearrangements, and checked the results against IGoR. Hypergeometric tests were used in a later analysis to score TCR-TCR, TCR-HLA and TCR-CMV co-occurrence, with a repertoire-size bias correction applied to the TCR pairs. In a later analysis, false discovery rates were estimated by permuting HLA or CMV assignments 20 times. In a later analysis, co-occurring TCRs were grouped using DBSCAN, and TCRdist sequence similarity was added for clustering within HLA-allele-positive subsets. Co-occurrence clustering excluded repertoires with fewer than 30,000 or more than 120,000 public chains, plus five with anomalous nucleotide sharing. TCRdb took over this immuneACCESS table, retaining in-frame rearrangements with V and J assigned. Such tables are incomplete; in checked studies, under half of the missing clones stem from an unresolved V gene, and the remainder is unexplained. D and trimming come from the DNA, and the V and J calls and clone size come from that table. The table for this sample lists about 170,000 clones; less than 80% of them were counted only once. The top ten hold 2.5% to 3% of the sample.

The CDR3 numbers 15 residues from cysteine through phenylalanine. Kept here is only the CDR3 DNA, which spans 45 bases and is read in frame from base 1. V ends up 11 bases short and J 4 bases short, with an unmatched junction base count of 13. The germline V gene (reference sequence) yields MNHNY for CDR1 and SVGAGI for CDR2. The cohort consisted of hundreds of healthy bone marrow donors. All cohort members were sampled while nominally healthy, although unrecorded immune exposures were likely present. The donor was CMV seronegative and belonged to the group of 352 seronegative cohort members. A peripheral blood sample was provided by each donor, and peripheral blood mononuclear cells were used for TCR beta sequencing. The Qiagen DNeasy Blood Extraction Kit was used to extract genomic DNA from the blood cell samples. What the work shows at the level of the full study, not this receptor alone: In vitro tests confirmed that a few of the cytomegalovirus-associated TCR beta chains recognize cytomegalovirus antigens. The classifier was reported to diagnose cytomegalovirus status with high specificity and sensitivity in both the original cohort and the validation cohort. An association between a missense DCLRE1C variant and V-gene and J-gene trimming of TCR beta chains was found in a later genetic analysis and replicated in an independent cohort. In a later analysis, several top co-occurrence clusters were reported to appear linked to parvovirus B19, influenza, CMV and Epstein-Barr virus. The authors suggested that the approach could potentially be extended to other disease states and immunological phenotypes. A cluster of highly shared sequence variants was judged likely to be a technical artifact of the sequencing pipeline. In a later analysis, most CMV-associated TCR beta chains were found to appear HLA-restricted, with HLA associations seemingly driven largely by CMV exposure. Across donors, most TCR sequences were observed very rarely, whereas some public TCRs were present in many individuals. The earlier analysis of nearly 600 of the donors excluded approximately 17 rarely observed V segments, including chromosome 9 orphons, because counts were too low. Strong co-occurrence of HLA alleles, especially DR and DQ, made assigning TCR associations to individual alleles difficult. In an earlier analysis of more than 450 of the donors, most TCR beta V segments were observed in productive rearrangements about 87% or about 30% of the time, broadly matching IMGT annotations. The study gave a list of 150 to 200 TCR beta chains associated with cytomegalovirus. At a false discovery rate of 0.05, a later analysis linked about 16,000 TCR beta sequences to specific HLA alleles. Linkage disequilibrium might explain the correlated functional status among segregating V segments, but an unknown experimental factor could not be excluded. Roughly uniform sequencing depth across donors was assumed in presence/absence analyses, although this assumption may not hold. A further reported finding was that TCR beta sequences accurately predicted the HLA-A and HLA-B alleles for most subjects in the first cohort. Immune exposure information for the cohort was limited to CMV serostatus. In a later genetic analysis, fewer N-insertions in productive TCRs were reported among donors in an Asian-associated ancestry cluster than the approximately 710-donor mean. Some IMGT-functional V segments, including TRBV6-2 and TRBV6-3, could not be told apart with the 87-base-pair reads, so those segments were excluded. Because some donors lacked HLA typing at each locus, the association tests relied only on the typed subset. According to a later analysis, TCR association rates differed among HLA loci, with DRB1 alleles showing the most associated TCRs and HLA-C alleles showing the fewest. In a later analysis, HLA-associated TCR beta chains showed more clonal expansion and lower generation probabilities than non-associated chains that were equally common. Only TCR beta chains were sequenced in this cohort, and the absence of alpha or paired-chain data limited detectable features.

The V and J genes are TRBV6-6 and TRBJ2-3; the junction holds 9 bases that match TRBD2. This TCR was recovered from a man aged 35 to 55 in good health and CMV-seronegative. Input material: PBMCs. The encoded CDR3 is CAGRSAGGWPDTQYF. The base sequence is TGTGCCGGACGTAGTGCGGGGGGGTGGCCAGATACGCAGTATTTT.